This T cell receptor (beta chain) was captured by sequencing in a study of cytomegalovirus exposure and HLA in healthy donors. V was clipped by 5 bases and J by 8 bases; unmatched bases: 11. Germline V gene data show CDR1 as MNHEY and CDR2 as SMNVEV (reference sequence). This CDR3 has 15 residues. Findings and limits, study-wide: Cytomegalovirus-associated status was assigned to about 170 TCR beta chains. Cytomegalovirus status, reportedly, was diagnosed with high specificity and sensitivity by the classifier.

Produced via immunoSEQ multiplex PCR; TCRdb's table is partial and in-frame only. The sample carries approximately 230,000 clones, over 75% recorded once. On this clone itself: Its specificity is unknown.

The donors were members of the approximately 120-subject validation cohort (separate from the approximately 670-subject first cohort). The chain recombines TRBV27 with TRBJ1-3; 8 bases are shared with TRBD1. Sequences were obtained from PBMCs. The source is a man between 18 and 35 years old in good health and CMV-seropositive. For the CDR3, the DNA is TGTGCCAGCAGTCCCCGGGCGCAGGGGGCACACACCATATATTTT. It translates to CASSPRAQGAHTIYF.